These T cell receptor beta chains were read from a single sample in a study of T cells after posttransplantation cyclophosphamide. Assay: immunoSEQ multiplex PCR; the TCRdb copy retains only in-frame clones and omits some. Listed here are tens of thousands of clones without any singletons, the top ten holding under 7.5%. The sequencing input was PBMCs. These receptors were obtained from an older woman in good health, CMV-negative, and a related stem cell transplant donor. Both conserved end residues are part of each CDR3. D genes are given only for firm matches. Size is omitted from some rows. Given values are once, few, many or a class for expanded clones.

d_gene,v_gene,j_gene,abundance,CDR3nt,CDR3aa
-,TRBV7-2,TRBJ1-5,many,TGTGCCAGCAGCTTACAGGCCTCCGCTTTCTTAAGCAATCAGCCCCAGCATTTT,CASSLQASAFLSNQPQHF
-,TRBV6-5,TRBJ1-1,many,TGTGCCAGCAGTTATTTGCGCGGAAACACTGAAGCTTTCTTT,CASSYLRGNTEAFF
-,TRBV4-3,TRBJ1-3,many,TGCGCCAGCAGCCACCGCCTCCTCGGGGACACCATATATTTT,CASSHRLLGDTIYF
TRBD1,TRBV6-6,TRBJ1-2,-,TGTGCCAGCAGTTACTCGAGGACAGGAGATGGCTACACCTTC,CASSYSRTGDGYTF
TRBD2,TRBV5-6,TRBJ2-4,many,TGTGCCAGCCCCCTAGCGGTAGCCAAAAACATTCAGTACTTC,CASPLAVAKNIQYF
-,TRBV28,TRBJ2-5,many,TGTGCCAGCAGTTTCCAGGGTCCCCAAGAGACCCAGTACTTC,CASSFQGPQETQYF
TRBD2,TRBV10-3,TRBJ2-5,many,TGTGCCACCAGCCAGGGGACTAGCGGGGGGGCGGTACAAGAGACCCAGTACTTC,CATSQGTSGGAVQETQYF
TRBD2,TRBV4-2,TRBJ2-3,many,TGTGCCAGCAGCCAAGCAGGACCCGGGAGGGTGACAGATACGCAGTATTTT,CASSQAGPGRVTDTQYF
TRBD1,TRBV4-2,TRBJ1-2,many,TGTGCCAGCAGCCAAGATCTGGGGACAGGGTCTGGCTACACCTTC,CASSQDLGTGSGYTF
-,TRBV4-3,TRBJ2-6,many,TGCGCCAGCAGCCAAGATTCGGCGGGAAGCTCTGGGGCCAACGTCCTGACTTTC,CASSQDSAGSSGANVLTF
TRBD1,TRBV9,TRBJ1-6,many,TGTGCCAGCAGCGCCACCATACAGGGGAGCTCACCCCTCCACTTT,CASSATIQGSSPLHF